The clone carrying this T cell receptor beta chain was picked up one time. Its matching antigen is unknown. Clones were read by immunoSEQ multiplex PCR, and TCRdb kept only the in-frame ones, dropping some. The sample has about 120,000 clones, around nine tenths seen once. Looked up from germline, CDR1 is SGHKS and CDR2 is YYEKEE (reference sequence). V shed 4 bases, J shed 7 bases, and the junction held 13 bases outside the gene matches. This CDR3 has 16 amino acids. The record originates from a study of T cell responses to AZD1222 COVID-19 vaccine. Study as a whole: Pooling was applied to second doses at about 4 or about 12 weeks. Overall study results and limits: Most donors were white British and more were female, and clonal diversity was possibly underestimated. Of the AZD1222 recipients, only five to seven were seropositive at baseline.

The specimen comprised peripheral blood, sampled on day 0 of AZD1222 vaccination. This sequence was found in an adult in good health. The chain joins TRBV5-5 to TRBJ1-5; 8 positions agree with TRBD1. The CDR3 reads CASSPGEDRARQPQHF. CDR3 sequence (DNA): TGTGCCAGCAGCCCTGGGGAGGACAGGGCGAGGCAGCCCCAGCATTTT.